Reported below is one TCR beta chain. These data are taken from a study of blood T cells in healthy people across ages. PCR was performed a second time for roughly 7 to 12 cycles using a sample-barcoded 5' primer and a J-beta primer mix. Each of the samples gave a minimum of 3 million paired-end reads that contained CDR3. TCRdb re-derived calls from the 5' RACE reads in MiXCR, one entry per CDR3 protein. In the table there are roughly 680,000 distinct CDR3 sequences, 45% to 50% of which are singletons. V lost 6 bases to trimming and J lost 0 bases, with 15 bases between them. In germline, CDR1 is SNHLY, CDR2 FYNNEI. The CDR3 has 15 residues.

The source material was blood. This TCR came from a woman aged 60-75 years in good health. The V gene is TRBV2, the J gene TRBJ2-7; D is unresolved. Written as DNA, the CDR3 is TGTGCCAGCAGGTGGGCCCGGGCGAGCTCCTACGAGCAGTACTTC. It translates to CASRWARASSYEQYF.